The rows below give T cell receptor beta chains drawn from one sample of a study of sequential checkpoint blockade in melanoma. This table comes from immunoSEQ multiplex PCR, and its TCRdb copy is limited to in-frame clones, with some not included. Among nearly 2,500 clones listed, 14% to 15% were seen once. Sequencing used tumor tissue (inferred from file names), obtained from a patient given nivolumab and ipilimumab in sequence. The receptor set was obtained from a human donor with melanoma. Both conserved end residues are part of each CDR3. A D gene is named only where the DNA matches it firmly. Rows give clone size only sometimes, using once, few, many, or a class for an expanded clone.

clone_size: .
v_call: TRBV9
j_call: TRBJ2-7
d_call: .
cdr3_aa: CATGRAPYEQYF
cdr3_nt: TGTGCGACGGGCAGGGCCCCCTACGAGCAGTACTTC

clone_size: .
v_call: TRBV14
j_call: TRBJ2-1
d_call: TRBD2
cdr3_aa: CASSPAGTSSYNEQFF
cdr3_nt: TGTGCCAGCAGCCCCGCCGGGACTAGCTCCTACAATGAGCAGTTCTTC

clone_size: .
v_call: TRBV19
j_call: TRBJ1-1
d_call: TRBD1
cdr3_aa: CASSIGTGRVYTEAFF
cdr3_nt: TGTGCCAGTAGTATCGGGACAGGGAGAGTGTACACTGAAGCTTTCTTT

clone_size: medium-sized
v_call: TRBV11-3
j_call: TRBJ2-7
d_call: TRBD1
cdr3_aa: CASSFGTGPSYEQYF
cdr3_nt: TGTGCCAGCAGCTTCGGGACAGGCCCCTCCTACGAGCAGTACTTC

clone_size: .
v_call: TRBV5-1
j_call: TRBJ1-2
d_call: .
cdr3_aa: CASSGGSGLGVDGYTF
cdr3_nt: TGCGCCAGCAGCGGAGGGTCAGGGTTGGGCGTTGACGGCTACACCTTC

clone_size: .
v_call: TRBV5-1
j_call: TRBJ2-2
d_call: .
cdr3_aa: CASSVLDVNGELFF
cdr3_nt: TGCGCCAGCAGTGTGCTGGACGTTAACGGGGAGCTGTTTTTT

clone_size: many
v_call: TRBV13
j_call: TRBJ2-7
d_call: .
cdr3_aa: CASSLGRVGSYEQYF
cdr3_nt: TGTGCCAGCAGCTTAGGCCGGGTAGGGAGCTACGAGCAGTACTTC

clone_size: many
v_call: TRBV11-3
j_call: TRBJ1-6
d_call: .
cdr3_aa: CASSQTRNNSPLHF
cdr3_nt: TGTGCCAGCAGCCAGACAAGAAACAATTCACCCCTCCACTTT

clone_size: .
v_call: TRBV6-8
j_call: TRBJ1-6
d_call: .
cdr3_aa: CASSYSTYNSPLHF
cdr3_nt: TGTGCCAGCAGTTACTCAACCTATAATTCACCCCTCCACTTT

clone_size: .
v_call: TRBV6-8
j_call: TRBJ2-7
d_call: .
cdr3_aa: CASSPRDSRSFYEQYF
cdr3_nt: TGTGCCAGCAGTCCCCGGGACTCCAGATCGTTCTACGAGCAGTACTTC

clone_size: many
v_call: TRBV11-3
j_call: TRBJ2-2
d_call: TRBD1
cdr3_aa: CASSLRQGPGELFF
cdr3_nt: TGTGCCAGCAGCCTCAGACAGGGCCCCGGGGAGCTGTTTTTT

clone_size: few
v_call: TRBV9
j_call: TRBJ1-4
d_call: .
cdr3_aa: CASSAGRGKLFF
cdr3_nt: TGTGCCAGCAGTGCGGGTCGTGGGAAACTGTTTTTT

clone_size: few
v_call: TRBV11-3
j_call: TRBJ1-3
d_call: .
cdr3_aa: CASSPSVRGGGNTIYF
cdr3_nt: TGTGCCAGCAGCCCAAGCGTTCGGGGGGGTGGAAACACCATATATTTT

clone_size: medium-sized
v_call: TRBV11-3
j_call: TRBJ2-7
d_call: .
cdr3_aa: CASSLGTALASYEQYF
cdr3_nt: TGTGCCAGCAGCTTAGGGACAGCATTAGCGAGCTACGAGCAGTACTTC

clone_size: .
v_call: TRBV19
j_call: TRBJ2-3
d_call: TRBD1
cdr3_aa: CASSRGGGGGTDTQYF
cdr3_nt: TGTGCCAGTAGCCGAGGGGGCGGTGGGGGCACAGATACGCAGTATTTT

clone_size: medium-sized
v_call: TRBV11-3
j_call: TRBJ2-1
d_call: TRBD1
cdr3_aa: CASSSSRQGGNEQFF
cdr3_nt: TGTGCCAGCAGCTCCTCCCGACAGGGGGGCAATGAGCAGTTCTTC

clone_size: many
v_call: TRBV11-3
j_call: TRBJ2-3
d_call: TRBD2
cdr3_aa: CASSPQRGGRDTQYF
cdr3_nt: TGTGCCAGCAGCCCCCAGCGGGGGGGCCGGGATACGCAGTATTTT

clone_size: few
v_call: TRBV11-3
j_call: TRBJ1-4
d_call: .
cdr3_aa: CASSAQGGATNEKLFF
cdr3_nt: TGTGCCAGCAGCGCACAAGGCGGGGCAACTAATGAAAAACTGTTTTTT

clone_size: few
v_call: TRBV18
j_call: TRBJ1-2
d_call: TRBD1
cdr3_aa: CASSPNGTGDRYGYTF
cdr3_nt: TGTGCCAGCTCACCAAACGGGACAGGGGATCGCTATGGCTACACCTTC

clone_size: .
v_call: TRBV6-8
j_call: TRBJ2-1
d_call: .
cdr3_aa: CASSYSIGGVDNEQFF
cdr3_nt: TGTGCCAGCAGTTACTCGATCGGAGGGGTCGACAATGAGCAGTTCTTC

clone_size: large
v_call: TRBV23-1
j_call: TRBJ1-4
d_call: .
cdr3_aa: CASSGDLNEKLFF
cdr3_nt: TGCGCCAGCAGCGGGGACCTTAATGAAAAACTGTTTTTT

clone_size: many
v_call: TRBV7-6
j_call: TRBJ1-5
d_call: .
cdr3_aa: CASSSGTVNQPQHF
cdr3_nt: TGTGCCAGCAGCTCCGGGACTGTTAATCAGCCCCAGCATTTT

clone_size: many
v_call: TRBV11-3
j_call: TRBJ2-3
d_call: TRBD1
cdr3_aa: CASSLGQGNTDTQYF
cdr3_nt: TGTGCCAGCAGCTTGGGACAGGGGAACACAGATACGCAGTATTTT

clone_size: few
v_call: TRBV6-8
j_call: TRBJ1-1
d_call: .
cdr3_aa: CAISATRGVNTEAFF
cdr3_nt: TGTGCCATCAGTGCGACACGAGGGGTGAACACTGAAGCTTTCTTT

clone_size: few
v_call: TRBV18
j_call: TRBJ2-7
d_call: .
cdr3_aa: CASSPEQVLNEQYF
cdr3_nt: TGTGCCAGCTCACCAGAACAGGTACTCAACGAGCAGTACTTC

clone_size: .
v_call: TRBV15
j_call: TRBJ1-5
d_call: TRBD1
cdr3_aa: CATSRRQGDQPQHF
cdr3_nt: TGTGCCACCAGCAGAAGACAGGGAGATCAGCCCCAGCATTTT

clone_size: medium-sized
v_call: TRBV11-3
j_call: TRBJ2-2
d_call: .
cdr3_aa: CASRPDVTANTGELFF
cdr3_nt: TGTGCCAGCAGACCAGACGTAACAGCAAACACCGGGGAGCTGTTTTTT

clone_size: few
v_call: TRBV7-4
j_call: TRBJ1-2
d_call: .
cdr3_aa: CASSLDGSYGYTF
cdr3_nt: TGTGCCAGCAGTCTGGACGGGAGCTATGGCTACACCTTC

clone_size: medium-sized
v_call: TRBV6-8
j_call: TRBJ1-2
d_call: TRBD1
cdr3_aa: CASSLDRDYGYTF
cdr3_nt: TGTGCCAGCAGTTTAGACAGGGACTATGGCTACACCTTC

clone_size: .
v_call: TRBV10-3
j_call: TRBJ1-1
d_call: .
cdr3_aa: CAISEQHATEAFF
cdr3_nt: TGTGCCATCAGTGAGCAACATGCGACTGAAGCTTTCTTT

clone_size: .
v_call: TRBV18
j_call: TRBJ2-7
d_call: .
cdr3_aa: CASSPLAPSGEQYF
cdr3_nt: TGTGCCAGCTCACCCCTGGCCCCCTCAGGGGAGCAGTACTTC

clone_size: medium-sized
v_call: TRBV11-3
j_call: TRBJ2-7
d_call: TRBD1
cdr3_aa: CASSPWTGTYEQYF
cdr3_nt: TGTGCCAGCAGCCCATGGACAGGAACCTACGAGCAGTACTTC

clone_size: medium-sized
v_call: TRBV11-3
j_call: TRBJ1-1
d_call: TRBD1
cdr3_aa: CASSLGQGQNTEAFF
cdr3_nt: TGTGCCAGCAGCCTAGGACAGGGGCAGAACACTGAAGCTTTCTTT

clone_size: .
v_call: TRBV15
j_call: TRBJ2-5
d_call: TRBD2
cdr3_aa: CATSRRTSGEETQYF
cdr3_nt: TGTGCCACCAGCAGACGGACTAGCGGCGAGGAGACCCAGTACTTC

clone_size: medium-sized
v_call: TRBV11-3
j_call: TRBJ2-6
d_call: .
cdr3_aa: CASSSTGISGANVLTF
cdr3_nt: TGTGCCAGCAGCTCCACAGGGATCTCTGGGGCCAACGTCCTGACTTTC

clone_size: many
v_call: TRBV11-3
j_call: TRBJ2-1
d_call: TRBD1
cdr3_aa: CASSMMSLPTGGAKFF
cdr3_nt: TGTGCCAGCAGCATGATGTCCCTCCCAACAGGGGGCGCAAAGTTCTTC

clone_size: few
v_call: TRBV18
j_call: TRBJ2-5
d_call: .
cdr3_aa: CASSPNFRESETQYF
cdr3_nt: TGTGCCAGCTCACCCAATTTCAGGGAGTCTGAGACCCAGTACTTC

clone_size: .
v_call: TRBV6-8
j_call: TRBJ1-5
d_call: TRBD1
cdr3_aa: CASSSGQPYQPQHF
cdr3_nt: TGTGCCAGCAGTTCGGGACAGCCATATCAGCCCCAGCATTTT

clone_size: many
v_call: TRBV11-3
j_call: TRBJ1-2
d_call: TRBD1
cdr3_aa: CASTGTGSNYGYTF
cdr3_nt: TGTGCCAGCACCGGGACAGGGTCTAACTATGGCTACACCTTC

clone_size: many
v_call: TRBV11-3
j_call: TRBJ2-7
d_call: TRBD1
cdr3_aa: CASSLAGQGMYEQYF
cdr3_nt: TGTGCCAGCAGCTTGGCCGGACAGGGGATGTACGAGCAGTACTTC

clone_size: large
v_call: TRBV11-3
j_call: TRBJ2-1
d_call: TRBD1
cdr3_aa: CASSFSGGASYEQFF
cdr3_nt: TGTGCCAGCAGCTTCTCAGGGGGCGCCTCATATGAGCAGTTCTTC

clone_size: few
v_call: TRBV30
j_call: TRBJ2-5
d_call: .
cdr3_aa: CAWSVGPGDKTQYF
cdr3_nt: TGTGCCTGGAGTGTAGGACCGGGGGATAAGACCCAGTACTTC

clone_size: .
v_call: TRBV29-1
j_call: TRBJ2-3
d_call: TRBD2
cdr3_aa: CSVRGTSGTDTQYF
cdr3_nt: TGCAGCGTTAGGGGGACTAGCGGGACAGATACGCAGTATTTT

clone_size: .
v_call: TRBV5-1
j_call: TRBJ2-1
d_call: TRBD1
cdr3_aa: CASSSPGQGGNEQFF
cdr3_nt: TGCGCCAGCAGCTCACCGGGACAGGGGGGCAATGAGCAGTTCTTC

clone_size: medium-sized
v_call: TRBV6-8
j_call: TRBJ1-1
d_call: TRBD1
cdr3_aa: CASSPRADRATEAFF
cdr3_nt: TGTGCCAGCAGTCCCAGGGCAGACAGGGCCACTGAAGCTTTCTTT

clone_size: .
v_call: TRBV6-8
j_call: TRBJ1-4
d_call: .
cdr3_aa: CASKGWGSYEKLFF
cdr3_nt: TGTGCCAGCAAGGGATGGGGGTCTTATGAAAAACTGTTTTTT

clone_size: .
v_call: TRBV15
j_call: TRBJ2-7
d_call: .
cdr3_aa: CATSSGSSGLYEQYF
cdr3_nt: TGTGCCACCAGCAGCGGGTCGTCAGGACTTTACGAGCAGTACTTC